This entry lists 19 T cell receptor beta chains sequenced from one sample in a study of blood T cell repertoires in COVID-19. Only in-frame clones appear in the TCRdb table, and some are missing; sequencing was by immunoSEQ multiplex PCR. The sample yields approximately 98,000 clones, about four fifths seen once. The sample taken for sequencing was peripheral blood. These receptors all come from a woman between 65 and 79 years old with acute or convalescent COVID-19.

This clone was seen only a few times. The chain combines TRBV10-3 with TRBJ2-1, with 8 bases matching TRBD1. Per germline, CDR1 ENHRY and CDR2 SYGVKD. V gave up 6 bases and J gave up 9 bases; unmatched junction bases: 7. The CDR3 has 13 amino acids. The CDR3 bases are TGTGCCATCAGGCCGGGACAGGACGCTGAGCAGTTCTTC. It codes for CAIRPGQDAEQFF.

This chain uses TRBV7-8 with TRBJ1-2, with D maybe TRBD1 (5 bases). CDR1 and CDR2 (germline): SGHVS, FQNEAQ. The CDR3 covers 14 residues. V lost 3 bases and J lost 8, with 16 bases in between. CDR3 nucleotides: TGTGCCAGCAGCTTGAGGGGAGGACTAATGGGCTACACCTTC. It specifies CASSLRGGLMGYTF.

This chain links TRBV11-3 with TRBJ2-7; 8 nucleotides match TRBD1. The CDR3 extends over 15 amino acids. CDR1 is SGHNT and CDR2 is YENEEA in the germline V gene. With V trimmed by 2 bases and J by 2 bases, 5 bases remained unmatched. Here the CDR3 DNA reads TGTGCCAGCAGCTTAAGATCCAGGGGGCCCTACGAGCAGTACGTC. It codes for CASSLRSRGPYEQYV.

The rearrangement uses TRBV29-1 and TRBJ2-7; 7 bases map to TRBD2. Losses at the gene ends were 0 bases for V and 0 bases for J; bases not matched to a gene: 5. In germline, CDR1 is SQVTM, CDR2 ANQGSEA. The length of the CDR3 is 15 residues. CDR3 region: CSVEDGRASSYEQYF. The CDR3 nucleotides read TGCAGCGTTGAAGATGGGAGGGCGTCCTCCTACGAGCAGTACTTC.

This clone has more than one count but fewer than ten. This chain uses TRBV6-6 with TRBJ1-3; possible D gene TRBD1, 5 bases. In germline, CDR1 is MNHNY, CDR2 SVGAGI (reference sequence). The CDR3 loop spans 16 amino acids. V was clipped by 2 bases and J by 2 bases, with 13 bases between them. Here the CDR3 DNA reads TGTGCCAGCAGTTACGGGGCCAGTTCGACTGGAAACACCATATATTTT. Residues: CASSYGASSTGNTIYF.

The rearrangement joins TRBV28 to TRBJ1-2; 9 positions match TRBD1. V gave up 6 bases and J gave up 5 bases; unmatched junction bases: 10. The CDR3 is made up of 15 amino acids. The germline V gene encodes CDR1 MDHEN and CDR2 SYDVKM. Here the CDR3 reads CASSPGQGTMYGYTF. The DNA of the CDR3 is TGTGCCAGCAGCCCCGGACAGGGGACGATGTATGGCTACACCTTC.

V is TRBV24-1 and J is TRBJ1-5; D is uncertain. Germline CDR1 and CDR2: KGHDR and SFDVKD. This CDR3 contains 14 residues. The V gene lost 10 bases and the J gene lost 3 bases, with 15 bases spanning the gap. The CDR3 nucleotides are TGTGCCACTCATGACGGAGGCTTCAATCAGCCCCAGCATTTT. This gives the protein CATHDGGFNQPQHF.

V usage is TRBV7-2 and J usage is TRBJ2-7, with 7 positions matching TRBD2. The CDR3 is 15 amino acids. The trim removed 2 bases at V and 2 bases at J, leaving 6 bases unmatched. The V gene's germline CDR1 is SGHTA and CDR2 FQGNSA. Written as DNA, the CDR3 is TGTGCCAGCAGCTTACAAGCGGGATCCCCCTACGAGCAGTACGTC. Its protein product is CASSLQAGSPYEQYV.

This chain links TRBV2 with TRBJ2-2; no firm D call. Germline V lookup: CDR1 SNHLY, CDR2 FYNNEI. Deletions cut 3 bases from V and 2 bases from J, with 16 bases between. This CDR3 has 17 amino acids. The CDR3 coding sequence is TGTGCCAGCAGTGATAGAGGTGTTCGGTCTAACACCGGGGAGCTGTTTTTT. It is translated as CASSDRGVRSNTGELFF.

This rearrangement joins TRBV13 to TRBJ1-2, with D possibly matching TRBD1 (6 bases). CDR3 length: 15 residues. Germline V gives CDR1 PRHDT, CDR2 FYEKMQ (reference sequence). V lost 6 bases and J lost 5, with 19 bases in between. This CDR3 reads CASRDIRGGSYGYTF. For the CDR3, the DNA is TGTGCCAGCAGGGACATCCGCGGGGGCAGTTATGGCTACACCTTC.

This clone has more than one count but fewer than ten. This chain connects TRBV11-2 to TRBJ1-1, with 7 bases identical to TRBD1. Germline V gives CDR1 SGHAT, CDR2 FQNNGV. After removal of 1 base from V and 4 bases from J, the junction contained 9 bases not matched to a gene. The CDR3 length is 16 residues. The CDR3 sequence is CASSLAAAGGVTEAFF. The CDR3 nucleotides read TGTGCCAGCAGCTTAGCCGCGGCAGGGGGAGTCACTGAAGCTTTCTTT.

This rearrangement joins TRBV15 to TRBJ2-7; TRBD2 matches at 14 bases. V was pared by 2 bases and J by 4 bases, with 13 bases of the junction left unmatched. The CDR3 length is 19 residues. Germline values: CDR1 LNHNV, CDR2 YYDKDF (reference sequence). The CDR3 loop is CATSRSLTGTSGGGYEQYF. In DNA, the CDR3 is TGTGCCACCAGCAGATCTCTAACCGGGACTAGCGGGGGAGGGTACGAGCAGTACTTC.

The rearrangement links TRBV7-9 to TRBJ1-3, with 9 bases aligning to TRBD1. Germline V gene lookup returns CDR1 SEHNR and CDR2 FQNEAQ (reference sequence). Trimming at V came to 4 bases and at J to 2 bases, leaving 6 bases not matched to a gene. CDR3 length equals 16 residues. CDR3 DNA: TGTGCCAGCAGCTGGGGGACAGGGACCCCTGGAAACACCATATATTTT. This gives the protein CASSWGTGTPGNTIYF.

The chain is built from TRBV21-1 and TRBJ2-3; TRBD2 is the table's D call, not checked against the DNA. TRBV21-1 counts as a pseudogene. CDR3 length: 19 residues. CDR3 nucleotides: TGTGCCAGCGGGCCGGGATTTAGCGGGTGGAAAACTAGCACAGATACGCAGTATTTT. Protein sequence: CASGPGFSGWKTSTDTQYF.

CDR3: CASTTSGRNEQFF. CDR3 bases: TGTGCCAGCACTACTAGCGGGAGGAATGAGCAGTTCTTC. The chain carries TRBV27 and TRBJ2-1; TRBD2 aligns across 12 bases. The germline gives CDR1 MNHEY, CDR2 SMNVEV (reference sequence). J lost 7 bases, V lost 7 bases, and 2 bases had no gene match. The CDR3 totals 13 residues.

The rearrangement uses TRBV7-2 and TRBJ1-5; D gene ambiguous. Trimming took 5 bases from V and 2 from J, leaving 13 bases between them. This CDR3 region has 15 residues. The germline V gene has CDR1 SGHTA and CDR2 FQGNSA. The CDR3 spells CASSPGQWGNQPQHF. In nucleotides, the CDR3 is TGTGCCAGCAGCCCGGGTCAGTGGGGCAATCAGCCCCAGCATTTT.

The genes are TRBV6-5 and TRBJ1-1, with 8 nucleotides matching TRBD1. Germline loops: CDR1 MNHEY, CDR2 SVGAGI. The CDR3 runs to 14 residues. V shed 8 bases and J 1 base; nucleotides not matched to a gene: 6. Written as DNA, the CDR3 is TGTGCCAGCCGGGACAGGCTGGAGAACACTGAAGCTTTCTTT. Amino acid sequence: CASRDRLENTEAFF.

V gene TRBV30 combines with J gene TRBJ1-5, with D perhaps matching TRBD1 (6 bases). V was cut by 3 bases and J by 3 bases, with 15 bases left in between. Per germline, CDR1 GTSNPN and CDR2 SVGIG (reference sequence). The CDR3 consists of 15 residues. Here the CDR3 reads CAWSERGGVNQPQHF. For the CDR3, the DNA is TGTGCCTGGAGCGAAAGGGGGGGGGTCAATCAGCCCCAGCATTTT.

V is TRBV11-2 and J is TRBJ2-1, with D possibly TRBD2 on 5 matching bases. With 3 bases removed from V and 4 bases from J, the gap between germline ends came to 10 bases. CDR1 and CDR2 from the germline V gene are SGHAT and FQNNGV. CDR3 length: 14 amino acids. CDR3 in amino acids: CASSLYRLYNEQFF. The CDR3, as DNA: TGTGCCAGCAGCTTGTATCGACTATACAATGAGCAGTTCTTC.